The 19 T cell receptor beta chains reported below all come from one sample, sequenced in a study of cytomegalovirus exposure and HLA in healthy donors. TCRdb's copy holds only in-frame clones and misses some; the assay was immunoSEQ multiplex PCR. The profile covers 200,000 to 250,000 clones, with less than 90% appearing a single time and around 12% taken by the ten largest. Sequenced input: PBMCs. All receptors come from a man younger than 35 in good health and CMV-seropositive.

The chain joins TRBV27 to TRBJ2-7; TRBD1 might be the D (5 bases). V was clipped by 4 bases and J by 6 bases, with 13 bases between them. Germline V gene sequence: CDR1 MNHEY, CDR2 SMNVEV (reference sequence). There are 13 residues in the CDR3. CDR3 sequence: CASSSLAGPEQYF. As DNA, the CDR3 is TGTGCCAGCAGTTCCCTGGCAGGGCCCGAGCAGTACTTC.

The chain employs TRBV7-2 and TRBJ2-7; D gene ambiguous. In germline, CDR1 is SGHTA, CDR2 FQGNSA. The ends were cut back, 0 bases at V and 3 bases at J, with 12 bases in the middle. The CDR3 runs to 15 residues. In DNA form, the CDR3 reads TGTGCCAGCAGCTTAGCGCCCAGTCTCGGCTACGAGCAGTACTTC. It translates to CASSLAPSLGYEQYF.

CDR3 bases: TGCAGCGTTGATTCGGGGGCCAACTATGGCTACACCTTC. It specifies CSVDSGANYGYTF. This sequence joins TRBV29-1 and TRBJ1-2, with a weak D call TRBD1 (6 bases). Trimming cost V 3 bases and J 2 bases, with 10 bases left between them. This CDR3 has 13 amino acids. Per germline, CDR1 SQVTM and CDR2 ANQGSEA.

The chain couples TRBV6-1 to TRBJ2-7; D is undetermined. The CDR3 covers 15 residues. V gave up 5 bases and J gave up 4 bases, with 18 bases separating them. The germline CDR1 and CDR2 sequences are MNHNS and SASEGT. CDR3 coding DNA: TGTGCCAGCAGTAGCCGGGCTCCGACCCCTTACGAGCAGTACTTC. Its translation: CASSSRAPTPYEQYF.

J is TRBJ1-2 and V is TRBV10-2, with TRBD1 matching 8 bases. The CDR3 has 13 residues. Germline V gene lookup returns CDR1 WSHSY and CDR2 SAAADI. With V trimmed by 5 bases and J by 6 bases, 5 bases remained unmatched. The CDR3 sequence: CASSSQGGNGYTF. DNA of the CDR3: TGCGCCAGCAGTTCACAGGGGGGCAATGGCTACACCTTC.

In this sample, this clone turned up once. This rearrangement joins TRBV7-5 to TRBJ2-7. TRBV7-5 is reported as a pseudogene. The CDR3 is 13 residues long. The CDR3 region is CARSSDRPYEQYF. The CDR3 nucleotides are TGTGCCAGAAGCTCTGACCGCCCCTACGAGCAGTACTTC.

The chain employs TRBV5-1 and TRBJ2-3; no firm D call. Germline CDR1 is SGHRS and CDR2 is YFSETQ. The CDR3 is made up of 14 amino acids. Trimming removed 6 bases from V and 3 bases from J, with 14 bases in between. The CDR3 DNA reads TGCGCCAGCACCGCTATCCGCTCTACAGATACGCAGTATTTT. Its protein is CASTAIRSTDTQYF.

The genes are TRBV4-2 and TRBJ2-3, with 8 bases lining up with TRBD2. V lost 5 bases and J lost 8; bases outside the gene matches: 15. Per germline, CDR1 LGHNA and CDR2 YNFKEQ. The length of the CDR3 is 16 residues. The DNA of the CDR3 is TGTGCCAGCAGCTCCGATGTCGGGAGGGCCTTCTCTACGCAGTATTTT. This encodes CASSSDVGRAFSTQYF.

J is TRBJ2-5 and V is TRBV5-6, with TRBD2 identical over 9 bases. With V trimmed by 1 base and J by 2 bases, 3 bases remained unmatched. This CDR3 has 15 residues. CDR1 and CDR2 (germline): SGHDT, YYEEEE. In nucleotides, the CDR3 is TGTGCCAGCAGCTTGCGTGCGGGAGGGCAAGAGACCCAGTACTTC. Protein sequence: CASSLRAGGQETQYF.

This chain connects TRBV11-3 to TRBJ2-5; possible D gene TRBD1, 5 bases. CDR3 length: 13 residues. CDR1 SGHNT and CDR2 YENEEA come from the germline V gene. The V gene lost 6 bases and the J gene lost 1 base, with 9 bases spanning the gap. CDR3 nucleotides: TGTGCCAGCAGTCGGACACCCCAAGAGACCCAGTACTTC. Protein sequence: CASSRTPQETQYF.

This chain joins TRBV7-2 and TRBJ2-7, with 14 nucleotides matching TRBD2. V shed 6 bases, J shed 6 bases, and the junction held 10 bases outside the gene matches. The CDR3 runs to 16 residues. The germline V gene has CDR1 SGHTA and CDR2 FQGNSA. CDR3 bases: TGTGCCAGCAGTCGTTTTCCGGGACTAGCGGGAGCCGAGCAGTACTTC. Translating gives CASSRFPGLAGAEQYF.

The CDR3 coding sequence is TGCGCCAGCAGCTTCCTCGGGGGCACTGAAGCTTTCTTT. Its protein is CASSFLGGTEAFF. The rearrangement uses TRBV5-1 and TRBJ1-1, with a weak D call TRBD1 (5 bases). Germline V gives CDR1 SGHRS, CDR2 YFSETQ. The CDR3 runs to 13 residues. The V gene lost 2 bases and the J gene lost 4 bases, with 9 bases spanning the gap.

The CDR3 DNA follows: TGCAGCGCCCGCGGGAGCACCTACAATGAGCAGTTCTTC. This encodes CSARGSTYNEQFF. This sequence joins TRBV29-1 and TRBJ2-1, with TRBD2 identical over 7 bases. This CDR3 region has 13 residues. The V segment lost 7 bases and the J segment 2 bases; nucleotides outside the gene matches: 5. Germline CDR1 reads SQVTM; CDR2 reads ANQGSEA.

This chain uses TRBV5-1 with TRBJ2-5; 7 bases are shared with TRBD1. The germline V gene has CDR1 SGHRS and CDR2 YFSETQ. J lost 4 bases, V lost 4 bases, and 4 bases had no gene match. The CDR3 covers 13 residues. The CDR3 here is CASSQNRGETQYF. The CDR3 DNA reads as TGCGCCAGCAGCCAGAACAGGGGAGAGACCCAGTACTTC. The full variable domain, rest sourced from reference TRBV5-1 and TRBJ2-5, is KAGVTQTPRYLIKTRGQQVTLSCSPISGHRSVSWYQQTPGQGLQFLFEYFSETQRNKGNFPGRFSGRQFSNSRSEMNVSTLELGDSALYLCASSQNRGETQYFGPGTRLLVL.

The chain employs TRBV7-2 and TRBJ2-7; 9 bases map to TRBD2. V lost 5 bases to trimming and J lost 7 bases; unmatched junction nucleotides: 15. CDR1 is SGHTA and CDR2 is FQGNSA in the germline V gene. This CDR3 is 16 amino acids long. This chain's CDR3 is CASSPIGLAGLLEQYF. The CDR3 bases are TGTGCCAGCAGCCCTATTGGGCTAGCGGGGCTCCTGGAGCAGTACTTC.

V usage is TRBV2 and J usage is TRBJ2-1; 13 bases fit TRBD2. Germline CDR1 SNHLY, CDR2 FYNNEI. CDR3 length: 17 residues. V was pared by 6 bases and J by 6 bases, with 11 bases of the junction left unmatched. CDR3 bases: TGTGCCAGCAGCAAGGAACTAGCGGGAGGGGCAGGCAATGAGCAGTTCTTC. It codes for CASSKELAGGAGNEQFF.

The chain uses TRBV30 and TRBJ2-3; D not resolved. The V gene lost 0 bases and the J gene lost 6 bases, with 13 bases spanning the gap. The germline V gene encodes CDR1 GTSNPN and CDR2 SVGIG (reference sequence). CDR3 length: 14 amino acids. CDR3 sequence reads: CAWSVTGDLDTQYF. The CDR3 DNA reads TGTGCCTGGAGTGTTACCGGAGATCTGGATACGCAGTATTTT. Drawing the rest from reference TRBV30 and TRBJ2-3, the complete variable domain is SQTIHQWPATLVQPVGSPLSLECTVEGTSNPNLYWYRQAAGRGLQLLFYSVGIGQISSEVPQNLSASRPQDRQFILSSKKLLLSDSGFYLCAWSVTGDLDTQYFGPGTRLTVL.

This clone was found a few times. The chain employs TRBV5-1 and TRBJ2-4; no clear D. Trimming left V 4 bases short and J 4 bases short, with 9 bases between. The CDR3 contains 13 residues. Germline-derived CDR1 and CDR2 are SGHRS and YFSETQ. The CDR3 spells CASSPDTKNIQYF. The CDR3 DNA follows: TGCGCCAGCAGCCCCGATACGAAAAACATTCAGTACTTC.

The rearrangement uses TRBV7-3 and TRBJ2-1, with TRBD1 matching 10 bases. The germline gives CDR1 SGHTA, CDR2 FQGTGA. After removal of 8 bases from V and 1 base from J, the junction contained 5 bases not matched to a gene. The CDR3 is made up of 15 amino acids. CDR3 in amino acids: CASGSGQGSYNEQFF. The CDR3 DNA follows: TGTGCCAGCGGTTCGGGACAGGGGTCCTACAATGAGCAGTTCTTC.